This T cell receptor (beta chain) was documented in a study of T cell responses to AZD1222 COVID-19 vaccine. Whole-study context: The analysis combined second doses at about 4 or about 12 weeks.

Comment on this clone: Its cognate antigen is unknown.

Whole-study findings and limits: The study sampled repertoires only after the peak T cell response. Spike-specific TCR breadth and depth went up after people got two AZD1222 doses.

Germline V gene data show CDR1 as SGHAT and CDR2 as FQDESV (reference sequence). The CDR3 has 14 residues. After removal of 3 bases from V and 6 bases from J, the junction contained 2 bases not matched to a gene. The method was immunoSEQ multiplex PCR; TCRdb's version includes in-frame clones alone and lacks a portion of them. The sample records roughly 170,000 clones, roughly 88% being singletons. This TCR derives from an adult in good health. The chain joins TRBV11-1 to TRBJ2-1, with 10 positions matching TRBD1. The material sequenced was peripheral blood, taken on day 0 of AZD1222 vaccination. CDR3 in amino acids: CASSFRTGGNEQFF. DNA of the CDR3: TGTGCCAGCAGCTTTCGGACAGGGGGCAATGAGCAGTTCTTC.